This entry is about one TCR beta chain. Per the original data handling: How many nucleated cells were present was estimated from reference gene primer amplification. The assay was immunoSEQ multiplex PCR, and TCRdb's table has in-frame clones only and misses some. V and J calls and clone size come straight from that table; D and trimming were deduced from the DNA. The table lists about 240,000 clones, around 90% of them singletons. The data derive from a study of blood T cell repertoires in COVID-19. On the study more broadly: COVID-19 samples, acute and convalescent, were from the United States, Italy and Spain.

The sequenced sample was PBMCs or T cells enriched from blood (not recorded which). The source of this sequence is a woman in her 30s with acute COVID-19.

The CDR3 sequence is CSVVAGTGSYEQYF. As DNA, the CDR3 is TGCAGCGTCGTGGCCGGGACAGGGAGCTACGAGCAGTACTTC. The V gene is TRBV29-1, the J gene TRBJ2-7, with 9 bases aligning to TRBD1. J gave up 3 bases and V 6 bases, and 9 bases lay outside the gene matches. Germline V gene sequence: CDR1 SQVTM, CDR2 ANQGSEA. The CDR3 sequence is 14 residues long.